The rows below give T cell receptor beta chains drawn from one sample of a study of regulatory T cells in long-lasting Graves disease. TCRdb used MiXCR to reprocess the multiplex PCR reads, holding one entry per CDR3 protein. The repertoire holds about half a million distinct CDR3 sequences, with about 22% as singletons. This specimen was peripheral blood mononuclear cells (PBMCs), taken when the disease was refractory, from a patient treated with antithyroid drugs. The source of these receptors is a female donor with Graves disease. Each CDR3 is given with its conserved first and last residue. A D gene is named only where the DNA matches it firmly.

>TRBV30|TRBJ2-2|TRBD1
CAWIEEDRVNTGELFF
>TRBV20-1|TRBJ2-7|NA
CSARAGQVYEQYF
>TRBV12-3/TRBV12-4|TRBJ1-2|NA
CASSTPGYTF
>TRBV29-1|TRBJ2-5|NA
CSVVTENSETQYF
>TRBV7-2|TRBJ2-7|TRBD1
CASSSGTVSSYEQYF
>TRBV20-1|TRBJ2-4|NA
CSAKVTKNIQYF
>TRBV28|TRBJ2-7|TRBD1
CASRGQIGTYEQYF
>TRBV6-2/TRBV6-3|TRBJ1-2|NA
CASSYPRGNEGYTF
>TRBV5-6|TRBJ1-2|NA
CASSVGSPRVRGYTF
>TRBV6-5|TRBJ2-5|NA
CASSYSKSNYQTQYF
>TRBV20-1|TRBJ2-7|NA
CSARDSRGPRGEQYF
>TRBV28|TRBJ1-5|NA
CASSLLAGLSEPQHF
>TRBV20-1|TRBJ2-2|TRBD2
CSARVVREGTGELFF
>TRBV18|TRBJ1-6|TRBD1
CASSPGTGVFDSPLHF
>TRBV27|TRBJ2-7|NA
CASSFSGTEEQYF
>TRBV7-9|TRBJ1-1|NA
CASSPPGRSNTEAFF
>TRBV10-3|TRBJ2-2|TRBD2
CAISEAGGALNTGELFF
>TRBV24-1|TRBJ2-1|NA
CATSDLRFGQDNEQFF
>TRBV7-9|TRBJ2-5|NA
CASRASLGNSETQYF
>TRBV7-9|TRBJ1-2|NA
CASSLDRDYGYTF
>TRBV5-5|TRBJ2-1|NA
CASSLLTGRYNEQFF
>TRBV28|TRBJ2-2|NA
CASSFEFGELFF
>TRBV5-1|TRBJ2-5|NA
CASSLDSIQETQYF
>TRBV28|TRBJ2-1|TRBD2
CASSFGLAGVGQFF
>TRBV20-1|TRBJ2-5|TRBD2
CSASGSLAGDRQETQYF
>TRBV12-3/TRBV12-4|TRBJ1-2|NA
CASSLIRQDGYTF
>TRBV20-1|TRBJ2-5|TRBD2
CSARAPGERGAPETQYF
>TRBV20-1|TRBJ2-7|NA
CSARGDADPYEQYF
>TRBV5-1|TRBJ1-1|NA
CASSPEPGRFTEAFF
>TRBV30|TRBJ1-4|TRBD1
CAWETGDGDEKLFF
>TRBV19|TRBJ2-3|TRBD2
CANAAGDGTDTQYF
>TRBV25-1|TRBJ2-5|NA
CASSEMMTGHRQETQYF
>TRBV28|TRBJ1-1|TRBD1
CASSAVQGGNTEAFF
>TRBV19|TRBJ1-1|NA
CARNRTLMGNTEAFF
>TRBV19|TRBJ2-7|NA
CASRQQGSSYEQYF
>TRBV28|TRBJ2-7|NA
CASSLLGTPREQYF
>TRBV14|TRBJ1-2|NA
CASSALGRNYGYTF
>TRBV29-1|TRBJ1-1|NA
CSVVYTEAFF
>TRBV2|TRBJ2-1|NA
CASEFGSGNEQFF
>TRBV28|TRBJ1-5|NA
CASSARGGNQPQHF
>TRBV6-2/TRBV6-3|TRBJ1-1|NA
CASSYISFSFDTEAFF